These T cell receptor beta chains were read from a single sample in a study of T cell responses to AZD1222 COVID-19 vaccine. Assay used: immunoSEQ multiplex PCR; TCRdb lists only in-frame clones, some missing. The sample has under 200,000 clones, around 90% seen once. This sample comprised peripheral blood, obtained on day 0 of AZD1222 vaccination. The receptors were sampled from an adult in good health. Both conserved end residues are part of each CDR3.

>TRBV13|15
CASSTSYPFSYEQYF
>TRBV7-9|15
CASSLVSGWEETQYF
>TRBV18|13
CASSPGQQETQYF
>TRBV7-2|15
CASSSPRLGGDTQYF
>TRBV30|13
CAWRGSPGRGYTF
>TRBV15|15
CATSRGGTDGTEAFF
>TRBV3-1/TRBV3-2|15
CASSPTGRADQPQHF
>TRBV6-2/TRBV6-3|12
CASSATPGTPYF
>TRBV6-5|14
CASCYAGQEQPQHF
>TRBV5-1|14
CASSPGGPGNTIYF
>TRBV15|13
CATSRVQGYEQYF
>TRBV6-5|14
CASSYQTGGNIQYF
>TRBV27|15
CASSSGQGSHNEQFF
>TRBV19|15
CASKGGTSGTGELFF
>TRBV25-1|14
CASSERQGAEGYTF
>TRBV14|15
CASSHLTGVNTEAFF
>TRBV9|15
CASSAPGRAGNTIYF
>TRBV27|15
CASTRGQGFWSELFF
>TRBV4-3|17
CASSQDRAGGPENEQFF
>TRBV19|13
CASSFGPDSGYTF
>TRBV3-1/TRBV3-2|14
CASSLGRKPYGYTF
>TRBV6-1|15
CASSEEGGSSYEQYF
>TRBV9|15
CASSPSSQAWREAFF
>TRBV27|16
CASSYQTGINSDTQYF
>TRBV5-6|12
CASSGVAYEQYF
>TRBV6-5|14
CASSHKGMNTEAFF
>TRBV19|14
CASSTLGPNQPQHF
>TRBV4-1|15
CASSHNRGTYNEQFF
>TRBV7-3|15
CASISGSVRSQEAFF
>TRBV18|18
CASSPSMPGRYSGNTIYF
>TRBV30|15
CAWKPRDRVLYGYTF
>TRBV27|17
CASSSILLTTLNTEAFF
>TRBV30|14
CAWSVKSGANVLTF
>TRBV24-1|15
CATSDPNSGSDTQYF
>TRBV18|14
CASSPGAGRDTQYF
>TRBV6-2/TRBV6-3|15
CASSPGTGSYNEQFF
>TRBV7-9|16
CASSLALGTSGNTIYF
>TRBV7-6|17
CASSLGRGGLFPNEQFF
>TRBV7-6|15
CASSLVLGRWETQYF
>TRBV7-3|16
CASSATGTFNTDTQYF
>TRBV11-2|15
CASSLGLDSTDTQYF
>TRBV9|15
CASSVDTAGLREQYF
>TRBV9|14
CASSVGGGTHEQYF
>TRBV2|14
CASSPRQPNQPQHF
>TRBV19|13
CASSTGQYNEQFF
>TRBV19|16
CASSIPGAGGTYEQYF
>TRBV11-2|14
CASRPAGVLKGYTF